This T cell receptor (beta chain) was sequenced during a study of cytomegalovirus exposure and HLA in healthy donors. General study points: The presence/absence work took it that sequencing depth was about the same across donors. Common viral pathogens were later found to be apparently linked to several of the most significant clusters. The likely origin of a cluster of highly shared sequence variants was a sequencing artifact.

Germline CDR1 SEHNR, CDR2 FQNEAQ (reference sequence). The V end lost 5 bases, the J end lost 2 bases, and 9 bases lay between the germline ends. This CDR3 region has 13 residues. Use of 60 Vbeta and 13 Jbeta primers characterized the PCR. TCRdb's table, derived via immunoSEQ multiplex PCR, lists solely in-frame clones and lacks some. This sample contains some 40,000 clones. Points on this clone: Its antigen is unidentified.

The sequence came from a male donor in good health and CMV-seronegative. The chain employs TRBV7-9 and TRBJ1-2; D not resolved. The sample comprised PBMCs. The CDR3 sequence is CASSDTENYGYTF. In DNA, the CDR3 is TGTGCCAGCAGCGACACAGAAAACTATGGCTACACCTTC. Full variable domain (remainder filled in from reference TRBV7-9 and TRBJ1-2): DTGVSQNPRHKITKRGQNVTFRCDPISEHNRLYWYRQTLGQGPEFLTYFQNEAQLEKSRLLSDRFSAERPKGSFSTLEIQRTEQGDSAMYLCASSDTENYGYTFGSGTRLTVV.